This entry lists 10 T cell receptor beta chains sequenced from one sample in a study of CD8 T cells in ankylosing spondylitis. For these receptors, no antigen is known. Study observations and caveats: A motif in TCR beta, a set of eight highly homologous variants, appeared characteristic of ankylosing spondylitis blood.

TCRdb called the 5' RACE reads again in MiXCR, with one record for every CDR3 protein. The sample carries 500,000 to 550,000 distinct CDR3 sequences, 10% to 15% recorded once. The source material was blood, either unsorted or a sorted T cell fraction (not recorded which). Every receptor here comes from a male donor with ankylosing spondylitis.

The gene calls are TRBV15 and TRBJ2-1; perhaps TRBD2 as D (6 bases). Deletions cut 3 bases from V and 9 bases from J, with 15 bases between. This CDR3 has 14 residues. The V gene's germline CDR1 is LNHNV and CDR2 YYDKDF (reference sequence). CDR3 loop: CATSSQAEGGEQFF. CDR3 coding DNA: TGTGCCACCAGCAGTCAAGCGGAGGGCGGTGAGCAGTTCTTC.

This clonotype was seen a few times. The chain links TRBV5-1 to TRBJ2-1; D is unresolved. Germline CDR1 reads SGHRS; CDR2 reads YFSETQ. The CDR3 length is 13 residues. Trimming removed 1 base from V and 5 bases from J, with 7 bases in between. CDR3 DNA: TGCGCCAGCAGCTTGAGACTCCACAATGAGCAGTTCTTC. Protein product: CASSLRLHNEQFF.

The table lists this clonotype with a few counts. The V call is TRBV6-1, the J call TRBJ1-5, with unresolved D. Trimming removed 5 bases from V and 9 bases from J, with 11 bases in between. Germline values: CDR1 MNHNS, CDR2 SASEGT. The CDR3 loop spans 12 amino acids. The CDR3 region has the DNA TGTGCCAGCAGTCCCGAGGGTCCGCCCCAGCATTTT. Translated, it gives CASSPEGPPQHF.

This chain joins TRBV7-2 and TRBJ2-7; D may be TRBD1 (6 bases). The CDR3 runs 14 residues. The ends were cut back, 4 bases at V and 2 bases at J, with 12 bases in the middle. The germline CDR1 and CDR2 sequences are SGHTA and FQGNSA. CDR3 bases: TGTGCCAGCAGCTCTCCGACAGGTACCTACGAGCAGTACTTC. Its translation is CASSSPTGTYEQYF.

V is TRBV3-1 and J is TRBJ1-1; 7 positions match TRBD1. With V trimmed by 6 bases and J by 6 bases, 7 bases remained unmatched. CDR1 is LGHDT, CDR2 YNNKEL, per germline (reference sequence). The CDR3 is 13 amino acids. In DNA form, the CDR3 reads TGTGCCAGCAGTCGGCAGGGGGTTCCTGAAGCTTTCTTT. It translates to CASSRQGVPEAFF.

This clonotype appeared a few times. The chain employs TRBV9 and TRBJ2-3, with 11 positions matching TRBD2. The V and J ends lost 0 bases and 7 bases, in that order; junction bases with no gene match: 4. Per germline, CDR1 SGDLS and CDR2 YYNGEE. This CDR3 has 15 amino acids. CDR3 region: CASSVAGTSGNTQYF. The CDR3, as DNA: TGTGCCAGCAGCGTAGCGGGGACTAGCGGAAATACGCAGTATTTT.

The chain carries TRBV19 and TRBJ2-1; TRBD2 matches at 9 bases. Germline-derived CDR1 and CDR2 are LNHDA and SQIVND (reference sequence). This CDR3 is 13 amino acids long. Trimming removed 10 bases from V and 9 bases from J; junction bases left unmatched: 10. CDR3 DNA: TGTGCCACCTCGTCTAGCGGGGTCTTTGAGCAGTTCTTC. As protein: CATSSSGVFEQFF.

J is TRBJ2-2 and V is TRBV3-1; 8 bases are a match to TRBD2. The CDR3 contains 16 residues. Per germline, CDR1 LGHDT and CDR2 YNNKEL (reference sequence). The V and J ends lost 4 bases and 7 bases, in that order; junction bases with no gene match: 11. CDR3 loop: CASSRRLATVIGELFF. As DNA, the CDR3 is TGTGCCAGCAGCCGACGACTAGCGACGGTAATCGGGGAGCTGTTTTTT.

The CDR3 DNA reads as TGTGCCAGCAAAGGGCCCATGGAGGGGGCCTACGAGCAGTACTTC. Protein: CASKGPMEGAYEQYF. V is TRBV6-1 and J is TRBJ2-7, with D tentatively TRBD1 or TRBD2 (6 bases each). The CDR3 spans 15 residues. Trimming cost V 7 bases and J 2 bases, with 18 bases left between them. CDR1 and CDR2 from the germline V gene are MNHNS and SASEGT.

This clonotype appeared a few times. In nucleotides, the CDR3 is TGTGCCAGCAAGCAGCGGGAAAAGGCAGATACGCAGTATTTT. This codes for CASKQREKADTQYF. The V call is TRBV6-1, the J call TRBJ2-3; 7 bases are shared with TRBD2. The CDR3 spans 14 residues. J lost 4 bases, V lost 7 bases, and 8 bases had no gene match. Germline CDR1 and CDR2: MNHNS and SASEGT.